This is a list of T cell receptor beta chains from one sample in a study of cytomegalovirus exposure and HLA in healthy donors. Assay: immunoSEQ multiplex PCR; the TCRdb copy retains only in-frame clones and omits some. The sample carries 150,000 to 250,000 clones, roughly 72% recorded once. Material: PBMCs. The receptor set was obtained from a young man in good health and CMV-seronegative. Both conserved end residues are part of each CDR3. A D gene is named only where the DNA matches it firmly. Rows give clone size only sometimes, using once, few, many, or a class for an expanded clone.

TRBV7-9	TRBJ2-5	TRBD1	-	CASEDRGRGGWVGQETQYF	TGTGCCAGCGAGGACAGGGGGCGCGGGGGATGGGTTGGGCAAGAGACCCAGTACTTC
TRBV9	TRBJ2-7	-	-	CASSPSAADSYEQYF	TGTGCCAGCAGCCCCTCGGCGGCGGACTCCTACGAGCAGTACTTC
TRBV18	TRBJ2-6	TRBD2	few	CASSPLQWGGDTGANVLTF	TGTGCCAGCTCACCCTTACAATGGGGAGGGGATACTGGGGCCAACGTCCTGACTTTC
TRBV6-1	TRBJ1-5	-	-	CASSEDNSNPLGGGQPQHF	TGTGCCAGCAGTGAAGACAATTCCAACCCCCTCGGAGGCGGTCAGCCCCAGCATTTT
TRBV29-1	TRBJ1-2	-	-	CSVGGGVNYGYTF	TGCAGCGTTGGAGGGGGGGTTAACTATGGCTACACCTTC
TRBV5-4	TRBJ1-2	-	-	CASSPDRPGSGYTF	TGTGCCAGCAGCCCGGATAGGCCGGGTAGTGGCTACACCTTC
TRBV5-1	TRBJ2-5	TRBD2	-	CASSIGTSGRFVETQYF	TGCGCCAGCAGCATCGGGACTAGCGGGAGATTCGTAGAGACCCAGTACTTC
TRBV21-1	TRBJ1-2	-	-	CASSDRTSPGQGVRYGYTF	TGTGCCAGCAGCGACCGCACTTCCCCGGGACAGGGGGTTCGGTATGGCTACACCTTC
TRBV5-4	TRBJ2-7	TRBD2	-	CASSPDRLASYEQYF	TGTGCCAGCAGCCCTGATAGACTAGCATCCTACGAGCAGTACTTC
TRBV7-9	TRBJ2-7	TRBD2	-	CASSPGGYF	TGTGCCAGCAGCCCGGGGGGGTACTTC
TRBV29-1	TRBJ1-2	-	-	CSVDWQAPDYGYTF	TGCAGCGTTGATTGGCAGGCACCTGACTATGGCTACACCTTC
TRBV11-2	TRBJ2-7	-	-	CASSTSSYEQYF	TGTGCCAGCAGCACTAGCTCCTACGAGCAGTACTTC
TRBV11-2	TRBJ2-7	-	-	CASSLDPPPDINYEQYF	TGTGCCAGCAGCTTAGATCCACCCCCGGACATCAACTACGAGCAGTACTTC
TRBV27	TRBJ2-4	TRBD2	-	CASSSLAGVWNIQYF	TGTGCCAGCAGTTCCCTAGCGGGAGTTTGGAACATTCAGTACTTC
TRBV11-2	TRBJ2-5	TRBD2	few	CASSLDGGASGRASETQYF	TGTGCCAGCAGCTTAGATGGGGGGGCTAGCGGGAGGGCCTCAGAGACCCAGTACTTC
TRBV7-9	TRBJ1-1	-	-	CASSLEQMNTEAFF	TGTGCCAGCAGCTTAGAACAGATGAACACTGAAGCTTTCTTT
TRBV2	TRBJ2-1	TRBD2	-	CASSNLAGNEQFF	TGTGCCAGCAGTAACCTAGCGGGGAATGAGCAGTTCTTC
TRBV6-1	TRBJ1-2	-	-	CASSDGWAGRGYTF	TGTGCCAGCAGTGATGGTTGGGCAGGGAGGGGCTACACCTTC
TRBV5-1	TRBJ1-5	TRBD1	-	CASNYLDRDSNQPQHF	TGCGCCAGCAACTATCTAGACAGGGATAGCAATCAGCCCCAGCATTTT
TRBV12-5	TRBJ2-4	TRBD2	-	CASGPGTSGTAQYF	TGTGCTAGTGGTCCCGGGACTAGCGGGACCGCTCAGTACTTC
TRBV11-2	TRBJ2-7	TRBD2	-	CASSLGLAGSYEQYF	TGTGCCAGCAGCTTAGGGCTAGCGGGATCCTACGAGCAGTACTTC
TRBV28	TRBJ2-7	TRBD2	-	CASSLGTSGPYEQYF	TGTGCCAGCAGTCTAGGGACTAGCGGCCCCTACGAGCAGTACTTC
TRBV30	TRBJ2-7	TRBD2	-	CAWSPFTWTSGSYEQYF	TGTGCCTGGAGCCCCTTCACGTGGACTAGCGGTTCCTACGAGCAGTACTTC
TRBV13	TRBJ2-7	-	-	CASSSHAGSSYEQYF	TGTGCCAGCAGCTCCCACGCGGGCAGCTCCTACGAGCAGTACTTC
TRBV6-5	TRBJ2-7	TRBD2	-	CASSRTSGGYEQYF	TGTGCCAGCAGTCGGACTAGCGGGGGATACGAGCAGTACTTC
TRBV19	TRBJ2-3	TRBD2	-	CASSIQAGTDTQYF	TGTGCCAGTAGTATACAAGCGGGAACAGATACGCAGTATTTT
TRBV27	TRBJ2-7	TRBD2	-	CASSPYLNSGSHEQYF	TGTGCCAGCAGTCCCTACCTGAATAGCGGGAGCCACGAGCAGTACTTC
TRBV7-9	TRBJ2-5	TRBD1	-	CASSHQGEQYF	TGTGCCAGCAGCCATCAGGGGGAGCAGTACTTC
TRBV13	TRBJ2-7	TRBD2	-	CASSLGLAVYEQYF	TGTGCCAGCAGCCTGGGACTAGCGGTCTACGAGCAGTACTTC
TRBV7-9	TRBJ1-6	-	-	CASSLRGSGSSYNSPLHF	TGTGCCAGCAGCTTGAGAGGGTCCGGGAGCTCCTATAATTCACCCCTCCACTTT
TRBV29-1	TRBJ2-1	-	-	CSVNRASYDEQFF	TGCAGCGTTAACAGGGCCTCCTACGATGAGCAGTTCTTC
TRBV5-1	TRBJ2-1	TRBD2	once	CASSLAVQRGGNEQFF	TGCGCCAGCAGCTTGGCCGTCCAACGGGGGGGCAATGAGCAGTTCTTC
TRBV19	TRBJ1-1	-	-	CASSIVQGMNTEAFF	TGTGCCAGTAGTATAGTTCAGGGGATGAACACTGAAGCTTTCTTT
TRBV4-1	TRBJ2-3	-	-	CASGFSTDTQYF	TGCGCCTCGGGGTTTTCGACAGATACGCAGTATTTT
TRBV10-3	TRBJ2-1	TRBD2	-	CAISEFGGLAGGNEQFF	TGTGCCATCAGTGAGTTCGGGGGACTAGCGGGAGGAAATGAGCAGTTCTTC
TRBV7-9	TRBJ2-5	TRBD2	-	CASMPASGDLEKETQYF	TGTGCCAGCATGCCGGCTAGCGGGGACCTCGAGAAAGAGACCCAGTACTTC
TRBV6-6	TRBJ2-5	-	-	CASIKNPYQETQYF	TGTGCCAGCATTAAAAATCCGTACCAAGAGACCCAGTACTTC
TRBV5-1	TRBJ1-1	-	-	CASSPQGGNTEAFF	TGCGCCAGCAGCCCTCAAGGGGGGAACACTGAAGCTTTCTTT
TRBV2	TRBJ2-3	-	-	CASRQGLLDTQYF	TGTGCCAGCAGACAGGGTTTATTAGATACGCAGTATTTT
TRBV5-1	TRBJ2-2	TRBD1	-	CASSKDRAGTGELFF	TGCGCCAGCAGCAAGGACAGGGCCGGCACCGGGGAGCTGTTTTTT
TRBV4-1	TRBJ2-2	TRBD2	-	CASSQVGLAGGELFF	TGCGCCAGCAGCCAAGTCGGACTAGCAGGCGGGGAGCTGTTTTTT
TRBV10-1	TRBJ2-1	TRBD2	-	CASSPDGLAGGLKNEQFF	TGCGCCAGCAGTCCAGATGGACTAGCGGGAGGATTGAAGAATGAGCAGTTCTTC
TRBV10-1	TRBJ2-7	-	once	CASSRGTNYEQYF	TGCGCCAGCAGCCGAGGGACAAACTACGAGCAGTACTTC
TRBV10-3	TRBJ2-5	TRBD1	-	CAISEPDRGSETQYF	TGTGCCATCAGTGAGCCGGACAGGGGGAGTGAGACCCAGTACTTC
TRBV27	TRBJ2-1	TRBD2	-	CASSVAGRTYNEQFF	TGTGCCAGCAGTGTAGCGGGACGGACCTACAATGAGCAGTTCTTC
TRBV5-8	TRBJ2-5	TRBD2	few	CASSLRSGRRGTQYF	TGTGCCAGCAGCTTGCGTAGCGGGAGACGGGGGACCCAGTACTTC
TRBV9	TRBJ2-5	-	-	CASSVEPSGRGGTQYF	TGTGCCAGCAGCGTAGAGCCCAGCGGGCGAGGCGGGACCCAGTACTTC
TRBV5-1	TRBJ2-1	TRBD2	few	CASSLVLAVNEQFF	TGCGCCAGCAGCTTGGTTCTAGCGGTCAATGAGCAGTTCTTC
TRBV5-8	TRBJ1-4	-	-	CASSLTGGAGNEKLFF	TGTGCCAGCAGCTTGACCGGGGGGGCCGGGAATGAAAAACTGTTTTTT
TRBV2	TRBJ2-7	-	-	CASSDYGRLSYEQYF	TGTGCCAGCAGTGATTATGGCAGACTCTCCTACGAGCAGTACTTC
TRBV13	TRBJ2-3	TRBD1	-	CASSPGTVDTQYF	TGTGCCAGCAGCCCGGGGACAGTTGATACGCAGTATTTT
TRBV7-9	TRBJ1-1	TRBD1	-	CASSLSGTGGNTEAFF	TGTGCCAGCAGCCTCTCCGGGACAGGGGGCAATACTGAAGCTTTCTTT
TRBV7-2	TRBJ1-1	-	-	CASSLQENTEAFF	TGTGCCAGCAGCTTACAGGAGAACACTGAAGCTTTCTTT